Below are 31 T cell receptor beta chains sequenced from a single sample in a study of T-cell reconstitution after alpha-beta-depleted transplantation in children. Unique molecular identifiers were used in preparing the TCRbeta library. From the PCR reads, TCRdb called clonotypes with MiXCR, one entry per CDR3 protein. The data hold just over 950,000 distinct CDR3 sequences, with about 26% observed a single time. The source material was PBMCs, mostly from graft donor cells, sampled 360 days after TCRalphabeta/CD19-depleted stem cell transplant. The source of these receptors is a boy under two years old who had a stem cell transplant for SCID, so the T cells may come from the graft donor.

This clonotype was counted a few times. The CDR3, as DNA: TGCAGCGTTGAGCCCGGGGCCGAGAACTATGGCTACACCTTC. Translation gives CSVEPGAENYGYTF. The chain is built from TRBV29-1 and TRBJ1-2, with a tentative D call TRBD1 (5 bases). Trimming pared 3 bases from V and 2 bases from J, leaving 13 bases between. The length of the CDR3 is 14 residues. Germline CDR1 and CDR2: SQVTM and ANQGSEA.

This chain joins TRBV12-3 or TRBV12-4 and TRBJ2-3, with D tentatively TRBD1 (6 bases). The CDR3 sequence is 12 residues long. Trimming took off 5 bases at V and 7 bases at J, with 10 bases between the two ends. CDR3 sequence (DNA): TGTGCCAGCAGTCCAGACAGGTATACGCAGTATTTT. Translation: CASSPDRYTQYF.

The chain recombines TRBV11-2 with TRBJ2-7, with 8 positions matching TRBD1. Per the germline V gene, CDR1 is SGHAT and CDR2 is FQNNGV. The CDR3 is 16 amino acids. V gave up 0 bases and J gave up 4 bases; unmatched junction bases: 8. CDR3 residues: CASSLEYGTGQYEQYF. DNA for the CDR3: TGTGCCAGCAGCTTAGAGTACGGGACAGGACAATACGAGCAGTACTTC. The full variable domain, rest sourced from reference TRBV11-2 and TRBJ2-7, is EAGVAQSPRYKIIEKRQSVAFWCNPISGHATLYWYQQILGQGPKLLIQFQNNGVVDDSQLPKDRFSAERLKGVDSTLKIQPAKLEDSAVYLCASSLEYGTGQYEQYFGPGTRLTVT.

The chain joins TRBV28 to TRBJ2-7; D ambiguous. Germline CDR1 MDHEN, CDR2 SYDVKM. CDR3 size: 13 residues. V dropped 7 bases and J dropped 0 bases, with 10 bases sitting between them. CDR3 nucleotide sequence: TGTGCCAGCACGGGCGGAAACTCCTACGAGCAGTACTTC. Its translation is CASTGGNSYEQYF.

The chain employs TRBV9 and TRBJ2-3; D is possibly TRBD2 (6 bases). Deletions cut 4 bases from V and 2 bases from J, with 20 bases between. Per germline, CDR1 SGDLS and CDR2 YYNGEE. This CDR3 has 17 residues. The CDR3 DNA reads as TGTGCCAGCAGCCACCGGGTGCGGGGACCAGCCACAGATACGCAGTATTTT. This translates into CASSHRVRGPATDTQYF.

The gene calls are TRBV5-1 and TRBJ2-1; a weak D match, TRBD1 (6 bases). CDR3 length: 16 amino acids. Looked up from germline, CDR1 is SGHRS and CDR2 is YFSETQ. Trimming stripped 0 bases from V and 4 bases from J, with 14 bases between. CDR3 nucleotide sequence: TGCGCCAGCAGCTTGGCGGACAGTCCCTATTACAATGAGCAGTTCTTC. This encodes CASSLADSPYYNEQFF.

As concerns this clonotype: The junction departs from the called germline gene at one end, perhaps through a read error. V is TRBV15 and J is TRBJ2-7; no clear D. CDR1 LNHNV and CDR2 YYDKDF come from the germline V gene (reference sequence). There are 14 residues in the CDR3. The DNA of the CDR3 is TGTGCCACCAGCGGAGAGATGAGGTACGGCGAGCAGTACTTC. Translation: CATSGEMRYGEQYF.

The chain couples TRBV6-1 to TRBJ2-7; 9 bases are a match to TRBD1. The CDR3 loop spans 16 amino acids. Germline lookup yields CDR1 MNHNS and CDR2 SASEGT. Trimming cost V 2 bases and J 7 bases; bases outside gene matches: 12. The CDR3 DNA is TGTGCCAGCAGTGAATCCCAGGGACAGGGTCTACGGGAGCAGTACTTC. Translated, it gives CASSESQGQGLREQYF.

The V gene is TRBV18, the J gene TRBJ2-3; either TRBD1 or TRBD2 may fit D (5 bases each). CDR1 KGHSH and CDR2 LQKENI come from the germline V gene. The CDR3 covers 18 residues. Trimming shortened V by 0 bases and J by 6 bases, and 22 bases separated the two germline ends. This CDR3 is CASSPPKALGVPPDTQYF. CDR3 bases: TGTGCCAGCTCACCACCCAAGGCGTTGGGGGTCCCTCCGGATACGCAGTATTTT.

In this sample, this clonotype turned up a few times. The chain employs TRBV12-3 or TRBV12-4 and TRBJ1-1; possible D gene TRBD1, 5 bases. CDR3 length: 10 residues. The germline V and J ends were trimmed by 8 bases and 4 bases, with 5 bases remaining between them. The CDR3 region has the DNA TGTGCCAGCGGGGCCACTGAAGCTTTCTTT. Its protein is CASGATEAFF.

This chain connects TRBV6-1 to TRBJ2-3; the D gene could be TRBD1 or TRBD2 (6 bases each). Between the trimmed V and J ends, which lost 6 bases and 4 bases, there was a span of 17 bases. The germline gives CDR1 MNHNS, CDR2 SASEGT. This CDR3 contains 15 residues. The CDR3 DNA reads as TGTGCCAGCAGCCGCGGGACAAAATCCCCAGATACGCAGTATTTT. Amino acids: CASSRGTKSPDTQYF.

The chain couples TRBV2 to TRBJ2-3; D remains ambiguous. Germline-derived CDR1 and CDR2 are SNHLY and FYNNEI. The CDR3 totals 12 residues. Trimming took 5 bases from V and 9 from J, leaving 12 bases between them. The CDR3 protein is CASSIRLRTQYF. The CDR3 DNA reads TGTGCCAGCAGTATCCGTCTTCGGACGCAGTATTTT.

The chain combines TRBV4-2 with TRBJ2-1, with TRBD2 matching over 12 bases. The germline gives CDR1 LGHNA, CDR2 YNFKEQ. J gave up 7 bases and V 1 base, and 8 bases lay outside the gene matches. The CDR3 spans 17 residues. CDR3 DNA sequence: TGTGCCAGCAGCCAAGTGCTTCTAGCGGGGGGGGTTAATGAGCAGTTCTTC. Translated: CASSQVLLAGGVNEQFF.

The rearrangement joins TRBV27 to TRBJ2-7; D is possibly TRBD1 or TRBD2 (7 bases each). Trimming took off 5 bases at V and 0 bases at J, with 17 bases between the two ends. CDR1 is MNHEY, CDR2 SMNVEV, per germline (reference sequence). The CDR3 covers 16 residues. This CDR3 reads CASSPSRGGSSYEQYF. CDR3 bases: TGTGCCAGCAGTCCATCCAGGGGGGGGAGCTCCTACGAGCAGTACTTC.

The CDR3 region has the DNA TGTGCCAGCGGCCGTGACAGGCAGCTGAACACTGAAGCTTTCTTT. This codes for CASGRDRQLNTEAFF. The genes are TRBV12-3 or TRBV12-4 and TRBJ1-1, with a tentative D call TRBD1 (6 bases). The CDR3 contains 15 residues. Trimming removed 8 bases from V and 0 bases from J, with 16 bases in between.

There are a few counts of this clonotype. The chain couples TRBV5-1 to TRBJ2-2, with a weak D call TRBD2 (6 bases). The CDR3 consists of 15 residues. The germline V and J ends were trimmed by 4 bases and 6 bases, with 16 bases remaining between them. Looked up from germline, CDR1 is SGHRS and CDR2 is YFSETQ. The CDR3 nucleotides are TGCGCCAGCAGCCCGGAGGGATACTGGTCCGGGGAGCTGTTTTTT. This encodes CASSPEGYWSGELFF.

V is TRBV12-3 or TRBV12-4 and J is TRBJ1-2; weak D call: TRBD1 (6 bases). Trimming cost V 8 bases and J 8 bases, with 27 bases left between them. This CDR3 is 16 amino acids long. The CDR3 nucleotides read TGTGCCAGCCGAGGGAGGGGGTTACGCCAATTCTCCGGCTACACCTTC. This sequence encodes CASRGRGLRQFSGYTF.

This rearrangement joins TRBV15 to TRBJ2-7; D remains unclear. Trimming removed 3 bases at V and 6 bases at J, with 12 bases between. CDR1 and CDR2 (germline): LNHNV, YYDKDF (reference sequence). This CDR3 is built from 13 residues. The CDR3 is CATSSQPGSEQYF. Written as DNA, the CDR3 is TGTGCCACCAGCAGTCAGCCGGGTTCCGAGCAGTACTTC.

The chain joins TRBV20-1 to TRBJ1-1; possible D gene TRBD1, 6 bases. CDR1 is DFQATT and CDR2 is SNEGSKA in the germline V gene (reference sequence). This CDR3 has 12 residues. V was shortened by 6 bases and J by 11 bases, with 19 bases between the two germline ends. CDR3 sequence: CSARNLGADAFF. DNA of the CDR3: TGCAGTGCCCGAAACCTGGGGGCGGACGCTTTCTTT.

The chain links TRBV12-3 or TRBV12-4 to TRBJ1-5; D possibly corresponds to TRBD1 (5 bases). The V end was cut by 5 bases, the J end by 5 bases, with 16 bases between. The CDR3 spans 15 residues. Written as DNA, the CDR3 is TGTGCCAGCAGTCCTAGGGGCGTGGTGGATCAGCCCCAGCATTTT. Protein: CASSPRGVVDQPQHF.

This chain joins TRBV12-3 or TRBV12-4 and TRBJ2-3, with 7 bases identical to TRBD2. After removal of 4 bases from V and 2 bases from J, the junction contained 12 bases not matched to a gene. The CDR3 consists of 17 residues. The CDR3 protein is CASSSTPTSRYTDTQYF. The CDR3 DNA reads as TGTGCCAGCAGTTCCACACCGACTAGCCGCTACACAGATACGCAGTATTTT.

A word on this clonotype: A much larger clone differs from this one at a single base, so this may be a read error. The final CDR3 position lacks the conserved phenylalanine or tryptophan, pointing to a likely read error. V usage is TRBV12-3 or TRBV12-4 and J usage is TRBJ2-5; 7 bases line up with TRBD1. The CDR3 length is 15 residues. V lost 2 bases, J lost 1 base, and 4 bases stayed unmatched. This CDR3 is CASSLQGTAQETQYL. CDR3 nucleotides: TGTGCCAGCAGTTTACAAGGGACAGCCCAAGAGACCCAGTACTTA.

The V call is TRBV9, the J call TRBJ1-5, with a tentative D call TRBD1 (5 bases). With 3 bases removed from V and 6 bases from J, the gap between germline ends came to 13 bases. Germline assignment: CDR1 SGDLS and CDR2 YYNGEE. This CDR3 comprises 14 residues. CDR3 nucleotides: TGTGCCAGCAGCGAGTGGGGTGGGGGTCAGCCCCAGCATTTT. Protein sequence: CASSEWGGGQPQHF. Variable domain in full (rest from reference TRBV9 and TRBJ1-5): DSGVTQTPKHLITATGQRVTLRCSPRSGDLSVYWYQQSLDQGLQFLIQYYNGEERAKGNILERFSAQQFPDLHSELNLSSLELGDSALYFCASSEWGGGQPQHFGDGTRLSIL.

This chain connects TRBV7-7 to TRBJ2-3; 8 bases are a match to TRBD2. The germline V gene encodes CDR1 SSHAT and CDR2 FNYEAQ (reference sequence). Germline trimming cut 1 base from V and 6 bases from J; bases unmatched to any gene: 6. The CDR3 spans 15 residues. As DNA, the CDR3 is TGTGCCAGCAGCTTAGAGGCGGGGGGCCTGGATACGCAGTATTTT. This translates into CASSLEAGGLDTQYF.

This clonotype has just a few counts. The chain links TRBV12-3 or TRBV12-4 to TRBJ2-7; perhaps TRBD1 as D (6 bases). The CDR3 sequence is 18 residues long. V was pared by 5 bases and J by 3 bases, with 26 bases between. The CDR3 DNA is TGTGCCAGCAGTGCCCCATTTGAGATCCGGGACATCAGCTACGAGCAGTACTTC. Translated, it gives CASSAPFEIRDISYEQYF.

This clonotype has only a few counts. CDR3 region: CASRSWDAANSPLHF. As DNA, the CDR3 is TGTGCCAGCAGGTCATGGGACGCGGCGAATTCACCCCTCCACTTT. The chain uses TRBV12-3 or TRBV12-4 and TRBJ1-6; maybe TRBD1 (5 bases). V lost 6 bases and J lost 7, with 16 bases in between. The CDR3 sequence is 15 residues long.

This clonotype occurred a few times. This rearrangement joins TRBV29-1 to TRBJ2-7; TRBD2 is a possible D gene (5 bases). V shed 4 bases and J shed 0 bases, with 10 bases lying between them. Germline V gene data show CDR1 as SQVTM and CDR2 as ANQGSEA. The CDR3 spans 13 residues. The CDR3 loop reads CSVVGVISYEQYF. Here the CDR3 DNA reads TGCAGCGTTGTGGGAGTGATCTCCTACGAGCAGTACTTC.

This clonotype has more than one count but fewer than ten. DNA for the CDR3: TGTGCCACCAGTGATTGGGGACATGCAGGGGTAAATGAGCAGTTCTTC. Its protein is CATSDWGHAGVNEQFF. V is TRBV24-1 and J is TRBJ2-1; perhaps TRBD1 as D (6 bases). V gave up 2 bases and J gave up 7 bases, with 17 bases separating them. Germline V gives CDR1 KGHDR, CDR2 SFDVKD. The CDR3 runs 16 residues.

The J gene is TRBJ2-5, the V gene TRBV28; D unclear. This CDR3 spans 13 amino acids. Germline lookup yields CDR1 MDHEN and CDR2 SYDVKM. The germline V and J ends were trimmed by 6 bases and 5 bases, with 13 bases remaining between them. In nucleotides, the CDR3 is TGTGCCAGCAGGGAACATGGTGGGGAGACCCAGTACTTC. Its protein product is CASREHGGETQYF. The whole variable domain, filled in from reference TRBV28 and TRBJ2-5, reads DVKVTQSSRYLVKRTGEKVFLECVQDMDHENMFWYRQDPGLGLRLIYFSYDVKMKEKGDIPEGYSVSREKKERFSLILESASTNQTSMYLCASREHGGETQYFGPGTRLLVL.

CDR3 DNA sequence: TGCGCCAGCAGCCTTGGAGGGGTGGCCGGAAACACCATATATTTT. Its protein product is CASSLGGVAGNTIYF. The chain joins TRBV4-3 to TRBJ1-3; D perhaps matches TRBD1 (5 bases). The CDR3 runs 15 residues. Trimming took 4 bases from V and 4 from J, leaving 14 bases between them. Looked up from germline, CDR1 is LGHNA and CDR2 is YSLEER.

This chain joins TRBV9 and TRBJ2-5; 8 bases line up with TRBD1. V shed 3 bases and J 5 bases; nucleotides not matched to a gene: 6. The CDR3 loop spans 14 amino acids. The V gene's germline CDR1 is SGDLS and CDR2 YYNGEE. The CDR3 is CASSASGGWETQYF. CDR3 coding DNA: TGTGCCAGCAGCGCCTCAGGGGGCTGGGAGACCCAGTACTTC. The full variable domain, completed using reference TRBV9 and TRBJ2-5, is DSGVTQTPKHLITATGQRVTLRCSPRSGDLSVYWYQQSLDQGLQFLIQYYNGEERAKGNILERFSAQQFPDLHSELNLSSLELGDSALYFCASSASGGWETQYFGPGTRLLVL.